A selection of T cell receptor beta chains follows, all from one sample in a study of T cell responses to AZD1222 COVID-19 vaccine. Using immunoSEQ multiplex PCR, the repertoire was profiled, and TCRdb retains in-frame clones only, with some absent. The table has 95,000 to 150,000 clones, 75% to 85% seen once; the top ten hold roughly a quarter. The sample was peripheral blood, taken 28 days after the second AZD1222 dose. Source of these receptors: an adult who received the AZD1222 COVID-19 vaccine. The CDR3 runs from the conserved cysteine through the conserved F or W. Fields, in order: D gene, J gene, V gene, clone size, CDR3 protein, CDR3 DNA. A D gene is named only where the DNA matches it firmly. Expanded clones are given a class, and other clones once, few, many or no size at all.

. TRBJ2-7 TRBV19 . CASSMTTGWYEQYF TGTGCCAGTAGTATGACCACAGGGTGGTACGAGCAGTACTTC
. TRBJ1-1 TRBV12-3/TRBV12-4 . CASSTPSTEAFF TGTGCCAGCAGTACCCCCTCGACTGAAGCTTTCTTT
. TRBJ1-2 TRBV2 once CASSGNMGVYTF TGTGCCAGCAGCGGCAATATGGGGGTTTACACCTTC
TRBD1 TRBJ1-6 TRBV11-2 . CASSPDRGSPLHF TGTGCCAGCAGCCCCGACAGGGGTTCACCCCTCCACTTT
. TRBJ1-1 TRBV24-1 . CATSEFLGAFF TGTGCCACCAGTGAATTTTTGGGTGCTTTCTTT
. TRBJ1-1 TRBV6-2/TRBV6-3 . CASSWYGTGNTEAFF TGTGCCAGCAGTTGGTACGGGACGGGGAACACTGAAGCTTTCTTT
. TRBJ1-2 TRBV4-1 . CASSQVGERSPDNYGYTF TGCGCCAGCAGCCAAGTTGGAGAGCGGTCGCCAGACAACTATGGCTACACCTTC
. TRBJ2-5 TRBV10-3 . CAISVEPQETQYF TGTGCCATCAGTGTGGAACCTCAAGAGACCCAGTACTTC
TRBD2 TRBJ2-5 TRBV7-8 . CASSPGEVRGIQETQYF TGTGCCAGCAGCCCGGGGGAAGTGCGGGGGATCCAAGAGACCCAGTACTTC
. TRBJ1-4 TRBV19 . CASSFNEKLFF TGTGCCAGTAGTTTCAATGAAAAACTGTTTTTT
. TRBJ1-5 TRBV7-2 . CASSLWVDGDQPQHF TGTGCCAGCAGCTTATGGGTTGACGGGGATCAGCCCCAGCATTTT
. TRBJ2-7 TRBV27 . CASRGDVKPYEQYF TGTGCCAGCAGGGGGGACGTAAAACCCTACGAGCAGTACTTC
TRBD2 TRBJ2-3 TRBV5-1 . CASSLMTSGVGDTQYF TGCGCCAGCAGCCTAATGACTAGCGGGGTGGGAGATACGCAGTATTTT
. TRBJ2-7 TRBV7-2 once CASSPSVSAGSYEQYF TGTGCCAGCAGCCCGTCAGTCTCGGCTGGGTCCTACGAGCAGTACTTC
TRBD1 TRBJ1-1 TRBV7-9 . CASTGTGMNTEAFF TGTGCCAGCACCGGGACAGGGATGAACACTGAAGCTTTCTTT
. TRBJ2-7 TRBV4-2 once CASSQSGLSSYEQYF TGTGCCAGCAGCCAATCAGGGCTAAGCTCCTACGAGCAGTACTTC
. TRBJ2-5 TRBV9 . CASSVAGEETQYF TGTGCCAGCAGCGTAGCGGGGGAAGAGACCCAGTACTTC
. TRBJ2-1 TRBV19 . CASSTIGGSYNEQFF TGTGCCAGTAGCACCATAGGGGGCTCCTACAATGAGCAGTTCTTC
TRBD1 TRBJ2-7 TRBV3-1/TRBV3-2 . CASSQQGADEQYF TGTGCCAGCAGCCAGCAGGGGGCAGACGAGCAGTACTTC
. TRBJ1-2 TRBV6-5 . CASMAGELYGYTF TGTGCCAGCATGGCAGGCGAACTGTATGGCTACACCTTC
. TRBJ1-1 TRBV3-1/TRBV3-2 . CASSPLGMNTEAFF TGTGCCAGCAGTCCCTTAGGCATGAACACTGAAGCTTTCTTT
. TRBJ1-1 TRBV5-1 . CASSFLTEGTEAFF TGCGCCAGCAGCTTTTTAACCGAGGGCACTGAAGCTTTCTTT
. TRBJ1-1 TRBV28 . CASSLNWASEAFF TGTGCCAGCAGTTTGAATTGGGCATCTGAAGCTTTCTTT
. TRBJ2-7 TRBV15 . CATSTGFNSYEQYF TGTGCCACCAGCACAGGTTTTAACTCCTACGAGCAGTACTTC
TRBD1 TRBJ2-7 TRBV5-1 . CASSGTGSSYEQYF TGCGCCAGCAGCGGGACAGGGAGCTCCTACGAGCAGTACTTC
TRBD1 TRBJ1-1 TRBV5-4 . CASSMGQGLGKGTEAFF TGTGCCAGCAGTATGGGACAGGGACTGGGGAAAGGGACTGAAGCTTTCTTT
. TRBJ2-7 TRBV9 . CASSVAGGSSYEQYF TGTGCCAGCAGCGTAGCTGGAGGGAGCTCCTACGAGCAGTACTTC
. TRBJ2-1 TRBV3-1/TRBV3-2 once CASSPDVDSYNEQFF TGTGCCAGCAGCCCAGACGTGGACTCCTACAATGAGCAGTTCTTC
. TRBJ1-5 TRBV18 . CASSPGTNSNQPQHF TGTGCCAGCTCTCCAGGTACCAACAGCAATCAGCCCCAGCATTTT
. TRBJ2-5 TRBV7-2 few CASSLSLGETQYF TGTGCCAGCAGCTTGAGCCTAGGAGAGACCCAGTACTTC
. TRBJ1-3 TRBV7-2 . CASSSRGGNTIYF TGTGCCAGCAGCTCCCGCGGGGGAAACACCATATATTTT
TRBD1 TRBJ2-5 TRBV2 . CASGVRDRIMETQYF TGTGCCAGCGGAGTCCGGGACAGGATTATGGAGACCCAGTACTTC
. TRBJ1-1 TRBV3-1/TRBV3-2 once CASSFAMNTEAFF TGTGCCAGCAGTTTTGCTATGAACACTGAAGCTTTCTTT
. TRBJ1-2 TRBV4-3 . CASSPGEGYGYTF TGCGCCAGCAGCCCGGGGGAGGGCTATGGCTACACCTTC
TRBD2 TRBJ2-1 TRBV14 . CASSAGGGQFF TGTGCCAGCAGCGCGGGGGGTGGGCAGTTCTTC
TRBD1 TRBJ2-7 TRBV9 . CASSVTGESNEQYF TGTGCCAGCAGCGTAACAGGGGAGAGTAACGAGCAGTACTTC
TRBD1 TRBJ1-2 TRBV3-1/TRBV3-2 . CASSQGLRTGGYGYTF TGTGCCAGCAGCCAAGGTCTCCGGACAGGGGGCTATGGCTACACCTTC
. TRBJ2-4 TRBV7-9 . CASSPLGAAKNIQYF TGTGCCAGCAGCCCCCTCGGGGCCGCCAAAAACATTCAGTACTTC
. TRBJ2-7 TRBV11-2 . CASSLGAGGTYEQYF TGTGCCAGCAGCTTAGGGGCAGGGGGGACCTACGAGCAGTACTTC
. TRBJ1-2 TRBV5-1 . CASSRGSGGFGYTF TGCGCCAGCAGCAGAGGTAGCGGGGGCTTTGGCTACACCTTC
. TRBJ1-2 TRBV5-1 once CASSPGTGVLRGYTF TGCGCCAGCAGCCCCGGTACAGGCGTTCTTAGAGGCTACACCTTC
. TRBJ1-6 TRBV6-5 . CASSSQDSPLHF TGTGCCAGCAGTAGCCAGGATTCACCCCTCCACTTT
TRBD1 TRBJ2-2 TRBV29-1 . CSTRTGNTGELFF TGCAGCACCAGGACAGGGAACACCGGGGAGCTGTTTTTT
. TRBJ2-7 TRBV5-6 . CASSSPRDRTSRSSYEQYF TGTGCCAGCAGCTCCCCGAGGGACAGGACTAGTCGTAGCTCCTACGAGCAGTACTTC
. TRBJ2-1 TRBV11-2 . CASSSGVGAYNEQFF TGTGCCAGCAGTTCCGGCGTAGGCGCGTACAATGAGCAGTTCTTC
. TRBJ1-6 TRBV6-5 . CASSYSPDSNNSPLHF TGTGCCAGCAGTTACTCGCCCGACAGCAACAATTCACCCCTCCACTTT
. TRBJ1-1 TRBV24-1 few CATSDSSAPNEAFF TGTGCCACCAGTGATTCGAGCGCTCCTAACGAAGCTTTCTTT
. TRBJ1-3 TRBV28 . CASSFSAGNTIYF TGTGCCAGCAGTTTTAGTGCTGGAAACACCATATATTTT
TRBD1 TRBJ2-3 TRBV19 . CASTGTGGRNTQYF TGTGCCAGTACCGGGACAGGGGGCAGGAATACGCAGTATTTT
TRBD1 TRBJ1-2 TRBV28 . CASSLPQGAVKGYTF TGTGCCAGCAGTTTACCACAGGGGGCGGTGAAAGGCTACACCTTC
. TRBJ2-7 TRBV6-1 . CASSELGWYEQYF TGTGCCAGCAGTGAATTGGGCTGGTACGAGCAGTACTTC
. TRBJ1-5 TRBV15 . CATSRDRGSYSNQPQHF TGTGCCACCAGCAGAGACCGGGGGTCTTATAGCAATCAGCCCCAGCATTTT
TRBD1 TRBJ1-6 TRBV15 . CATSRGNFGQGGYNSPLHF TGTGCCACCAGCAGAGGCAACTTCGGACAGGGAGGATATAATTCACCCCTCCACTTT